A selection of T cell receptor beta chains follows, all from one sample in a study of control samples from healthy donors and cancer patients. Profiled with immunoSEQ multiplex PCR; TCRdb holds only in-frame clones, not every one. In the table there are a few hundred thousand clones, more than 80% of which are singletons. Material for sequencing was PBMCs. The receptors stem from a man aged 40-49 years with head and neck cancer. The CDR3 runs from the conserved cysteine through the conserved F or W. D genes are given only for firm matches. Clone size is shown for a subset of rows, as once, few, many or a class of expanded clone.

J gene: TRBJ1-1; clone size: -; V gene: TRBV6-6; D gene: -; CDR3 protein: CASRPQGGRMNTEAFF; CDR3 DNA: TGTGCCAGCAGGCCACAGGGTGGAAGGATGAACACTGAAGCTTTCTTT
J gene: TRBJ1-2; clone size: -; V gene: TRBV7-9; D gene: -; CDR3 protein: CASSLRPRDYGYTF; CDR3 DNA: TGTGCCAGCAGCTTAAGGCCCCGGGACTATGGCTACACCTTC
J gene: TRBJ2-3; clone size: -; V gene: TRBV14; D gene: -; CDR3 protein: CASSQEGGDTQYF; CDR3 DNA: TGTGCCAGCAGCCAAGAGGGTGGAGATACGCAGTATTTT
J gene: TRBJ1-1; clone size: -; V gene: TRBV28; D gene: -; CDR3 protein: CASTQLGASGPEAFF; CDR3 DNA: TGTGCCAGCACTCAACTAGGGGCCAGCGGCCCTGAAGCTTTCTTT
J gene: TRBJ2-7; clone size: -; V gene: TRBV5-1; D gene: -; CDR3 protein: CASSSDEAEQYF; CDR3 DNA: TGCGCCAGCAGCTCGGACGAGGCCGAGCAGTACTTC
J gene: TRBJ2-1; clone size: -; V gene: TRBV6-6; D gene: -; CDR3 protein: CASRGGPGEQFF; CDR3 DNA: TGTGCCAGCAGGGGGGGGCCCGGGGAGCAGTTCTTC
J gene: TRBJ1-6; clone size: -; V gene: TRBV30; D gene: -; CDR3 protein: CAWTLLSMTAGSPLHF; CDR3 DNA: TGTGCCTGGACACTCTTATCCATGACCGCAGGATCACCCCTCCACTTT
J gene: TRBJ2-4; clone size: -; V gene: TRBV27; D gene: -; CDR3 protein: CASSPGSSAKNIQYF; CDR3 DNA: TGTGCCAGCAGTCCCGGAAGCAGTGCCAAAAACATTCAGTACTTC
J gene: TRBJ1-2; clone size: -; V gene: TRBV5-8; D gene: -; CDR3 protein: CASSFRDHPNYGYTF; CDR3 DNA: TGTGCCAGCAGCTTCAGGGACCACCCTAACTATGGCTACACCTTC
J gene: TRBJ2-5; clone size: -; V gene: TRBV7-7; D gene: -; CDR3 protein: CASSSRWTVDLETQYF; CDR3 DNA: TGTGCTAGCAGCTCCAGATGGACGGTCGATCTGGAGACCCAGTACTTC
J gene: TRBJ2-5; clone size: -; V gene: TRBV7-8; D gene: -; CDR3 protein: CASSGTVSQETQYF; CDR3 DNA: TGTGCCAGCAGCGGGACGGTTTCTCAAGAGACCCAGTACTTC
J gene: TRBJ2-7; clone size: -; V gene: TRBV5-6; D gene: TRBD1; CDR3 protein: CASSLGQGFEQYF; CDR3 DNA: TGTGCCAGCAGCTTGGGACAGGGGTTCGAGCAGTACTTC
J gene: TRBJ1-2; clone size: -; V gene: TRBV30; D gene: -; CDR3 protein: CAWFTEGTAHRAGYTF; CDR3 DNA: TGTGCCTGGTTCACCGAGGGGACGGCCCACCGCGCGGGCTACACCTTC
J gene: TRBJ1-4; clone size: -; V gene: TRBV6-5; D gene: -; CDR3 protein: CASSNPGLAYEKLFF; CDR3 DNA: TGTGCCAGCAGCAATCCGGGACTTGCTTATGAAAAACTGTTTTTT
J gene: TRBJ1-3; clone size: -; V gene: TRBV28; D gene: -; CDR3 protein: CASSGGSGNTIYF; CDR3 DNA: TGTGCCAGCAGCGGGGGCTCTGGAAACACCATATATTTT
J gene: TRBJ2-7; clone size: -; V gene: TRBV24-1; D gene: -; CDR3 protein: CATSDLQETLRYEQYF; CDR3 DNA: TGTGCCACCAGTGATTTGCAGGAAACGTTAAGATACGAGCAGTACTTC
J gene: TRBJ2-5; clone size: few; V gene: TRBV28; D gene: -; CDR3 protein: CASSLLRGETQYF; CDR3 DNA: TGTGCCAGCAGTTTATTGCGGGGAGAGACCCAGTACTTC
J gene: TRBJ2-1; clone size: -; V gene: TRBV5-1; D gene: -; CDR3 protein: CASSPVSPGDNEQFF; CDR3 DNA: TGCGCCAGTAGCCCGGTGTCCCCAGGGGACAATGAGCAGTTCTTC
J gene: TRBJ2-7; clone size: -; V gene: TRBV18; D gene: -; CDR3 protein: CASSPSSYEQYF; CDR3 DNA: TGTGCCAGCTCACCAAGCTCCTACGAGCAGTACTTC
J gene: TRBJ2-1; clone size: -; V gene: TRBV7-2; D gene: TRBD2; CDR3 protein: CASSLGAGGHGEQFF; CDR3 DNA: TGTGCCAGCAGCTTAGGAGCGGGGGGTCATGGTGAGCAGTTCTTC
J gene: TRBJ2-5; clone size: -; V gene: TRBV19; D gene: -; CDR3 protein: CASNSGQPQLETQYF; CDR3 DNA: TGTGCCAGCAATTCCGGACAGCCTCAACTAGAGACCCAGTACTTC
J gene: TRBJ2-5; clone size: -; V gene: TRBV5-6; D gene: -; CDR3 protein: CASSLVSGPGETQYF; CDR3 DNA: TGTGCCAGCAGCTTGGTGTCAGGGCCAGGGGAGACCCAGTACTTC
J gene: TRBJ1-5; clone size: once; V gene: TRBV28; D gene: TRBD1; CDR3 protein: CASSPGTAPRVNQPQHF; CDR3 DNA: TGTGCCAGCAGTCCCGGGACAGCCCCGAGGGTTAATCAGCCCCAGCATTTT
J gene: TRBJ1-3; clone size: once; V gene: TRBV5-1; D gene: TRBD1; CDR3 protein: CASSLVLGQGPSGNTIYF; CDR3 DNA: TGCGCCAGCAGCTTGGTATTGGGACAGGGACCCTCTGGAAACACCATATATTTT
J gene: TRBJ1-1; clone size: -; V gene: TRBV12-3/TRBV12-4; D gene: -; CDR3 protein: CASSSPRNTEAFF; CDR3 DNA: TGTGCCAGCAGTTCCCCAAGGAACACTGAAGCTTTCTTT
J gene: TRBJ1-1; clone size: -; V gene: TRBV11-1; D gene: -; CDR3 protein: CASSLDQVLTEAFF; CDR3 DNA: TGTGCCAGCAGCTTAGATCAGGTTTTGACTGAAGCTTTCTTT
J gene: TRBJ2-1; clone size: -; V gene: TRBV11-2; D gene: -; CDR3 protein: CASTPSGPFNEQFF; CDR3 DNA: TGTGCCAGCACCCCCTCCGGGCCATTTAATGAGCAGTTCTTC
J gene: TRBJ1-1; clone size: -; V gene: TRBV5-8; D gene: -; CDR3 protein: CASSFGTEAFF; CDR3 DNA: TGTGCCAGCAGCTTTGGAACTGAAGCTTTCTTT
J gene: TRBJ1-4; clone size: -; V gene: TRBV19; D gene: -; CDR3 protein: CASSPQSVVNEKLFF; CDR3 DNA: TGTGCCAGTAGCCCCCAGTCCGTCGTAAATGAAAAACTGTTTTTT
J gene: TRBJ2-1; clone size: -; V gene: TRBV5-1; D gene: TRBD1; CDR3 protein: CASSLIGTGRPNVNEQFF; CDR3 DNA: TGCGCCAGCAGCTTGATCGGGACAGGGAGGCCCAATGTGAATGAGCAGTTCTTC
J gene: TRBJ2-3; clone size: -; V gene: TRBV7-9; D gene: -; CDR3 protein: CASRRSLAGTSTDTQYF; CDR3 DNA: TGTGCCAGCAGGAGATCCCTGGCGGGGACTAGCACAGATACGCAGTATTTT
J gene: TRBJ1-4; clone size: -; V gene: TRBV7-8; D gene: TRBD1; CDR3 protein: CASSGGGGQGYEKLFF; CDR3 DNA: TGTGCCAGCAGCGGAGGGGGGGGACAGGGGTATGAAAAACTGTTTTTT
J gene: TRBJ1-5; clone size: -; V gene: TRBV7-2; D gene: -; CDR3 protein: CASSLGPGRNQPQHF; CDR3 DNA: TGTGCCAGCAGCTTAGGTCCAGGGCGCAATCAGCCCCAGCATTTT
J gene: TRBJ2-3; clone size: -; V gene: TRBV3-1/TRBV3-2; D gene: TRBD2; CDR3 protein: CASSQTSGSTDTQYF; CDR3 DNA: TGTGCCAGCAGCCAAACTAGCGGTAGCACAGATACGCAGTATTTT
J gene: TRBJ1-3; clone size: -; V gene: TRBV11-1; D gene: TRBD1; CDR3 protein: CASSLDRVSGNTIYF; CDR3 DNA: TGTGCCAGCAGCTTGGACAGGGTCAGCGGAAACACCATATATTTT
J gene: TRBJ1-2; clone size: -; V gene: TRBV5-1; D gene: -; CDR3 protein: CASSSIGDRHVGGYTF; CDR3 DNA: TGCGCCAGCAGCTCAATCGGAGATAGACACGTCGGGGGCTACACCTTC
J gene: TRBJ2-5; clone size: -; V gene: TRBV7-2; D gene: -; CDR3 protein: CASSFRGDVQETQYF; CDR3 DNA: TGTGCCAGCAGCTTTAGAGGGGACGTTCAAGAGACCCAGTACTTC
J gene: TRBJ2-7; clone size: -; V gene: TRBV20-1; D gene: -; CDR3 protein: CSASTRRGWGAEQYF; CDR3 DNA: TGCAGTGCTAGTACGAGGAGGGGGTGGGGGGCCGAGCAGTACTTC
J gene: TRBJ2-7; clone size: -; V gene: TRBV6-5; D gene: TRBD2; CDR3 protein: CASRLAGPPYEQYF; CDR3 DNA: TGTGCCAGCAGACTAGCGGGACCCCCCTACGAGCAGTACTTC
J gene: TRBJ2-4; clone size: -; V gene: TRBV7-8; D gene: -; CDR3 protein: CASSKNGENIQYF; CDR3 DNA: TGTGCCAGCAGCAAAAATGGAGAAAACATTCAGTACTTC
J gene: TRBJ1-5; clone size: -; V gene: TRBV6-5; D gene: TRBD1; CDR3 protein: CASSADREWRPQHF; CDR3 DNA: TGTGCCAGCAGCGCCGACAGGGAATGGAGGCCCCAGCATTTT
J gene: TRBJ1-6; clone size: -; V gene: TRBV6-2/TRBV6-3; D gene: TRBD1; CDR3 protein: CASSYSGQGARSPLHF; CDR3 DNA: TGTGCCAGCAGTTACTCGGGACAGGGGGCGCGATCACCCCTCCACTTT